This T cell receptor (beta chain) was captured in a study of T-cell memory formation after mild COVID-19. V was shortened by 8 bases and J by 3 bases, with 15 bases between the two germline ends. Germline lookup yields CDR1 SEHNR and CDR2 FQNEAQ (reference sequence). This CDR3 comprises 14 residues. Concerning this clonotype itself: A much larger clone lies one base from this, so it may be a read error.

TCRdb called the 5' RACE reads again in MiXCR, with one record for every CDR3 protein. This sample carries 140,000 to 150,000 distinct CDR3 sequences, around 5.8% of them seen once, and the ten largest clones take roughly 2.1%. The sample consisted of PBMCs or a T cell subset sorted from them (not recorded which). The sequence derives from an adult woman who had mild COVID-19 (a few samples of this study predate the infection). Cell type and time point are not known. The V call is TRBV7-9, the J call TRBJ2-3; D is unresolved. CDR3 coding DNA: TGTGCCAGCTGGCTGTGTGTTGGGACAGATACGCAGTATTTT. Amino acid sequence: CASWLCVGTDTQYF.